This TCR beta chain was sequenced in a study of Graves' ophthalmopathy and Graves' hyperthyroidism. Amplified material comprised TCR beta CDR3 regions derived from RNA transcripts. The workflow started with a first-round RT-PCR run with HTBI primers and then moved on to a second-round multiplex PCR. TCRdb re-called the multiplex PCR reads with MiXCR, one entry per CDR3 protein. Here the sample spans about 700,000 distinct CDR3 sequences, about 38% being singletons. This clonotype was recorded many times. The ends were cut back, 1 base at V and 6 bases at J, with 6 bases in the middle. Per germline, CDR1 SEHNR and CDR2 FQNEAQ (reference sequence). The CDR3 covers 12 residues.

The clonotype originates from an adult man with Graves' ophthalmopathy. The V gene is TRBV7-9, the J gene TRBJ1-2; no clear D gene. The sequenced sample consisted of peripheral blood. CDR3 sequence (DNA): TGTGCCAGCAGCTTAGATGGGGATGGCTACACCTTC. It is translated as CASSLDGDGYTF.